Presented here are 7 T cell receptor beta chains from one specimen sequenced in a study of cytomegalovirus exposure and HLA in healthy donors. The primer mix had 60 Vbeta and 13 Jbeta primers. TCRdb keeps only in-frame clones here, not all; method: immunoSEQ multiplex PCR. The table shows about 130,000 clones, with 75% to 85% occurring only once. Sample: PBMCs. Receptors were obtained from a man younger than 45 in good health and CMV-seropositive.

The chain recombines TRBV28 with TRBJ1-2; 7 positions match TRBD1. Germline CDR1 and CDR2: MDHEN and SYDVKM. After removal of 7 bases from V and 3 bases from J, the junction contained 11 bases not matched to a gene. The CDR3 covers 15 residues. The CDR3: CASIKLRQGDYGYTF. CDR3 DNA sequence: TGTGCCAGCATTAAACTCAGACAGGGCGACTATGGCTACACCTTC.

The V call is TRBV6-5, the J call TRBJ2-5, with 8 bases matching TRBD1. The J call could be wrong; TRBJ2-7 is a better fit for the DNA end. Germline CDR1 MNHEY, CDR2 SVGAGI. CDR3 size: 15 residues. The CDR3 DNA is TGTGCCAGCAGCCTGACAGGGGCGGCTACCTACGAGCAGTACTTC. Residues: CASSLTGAATYEQYF.

This chain uses TRBV7-9 with TRBJ1-1, with D unclear. This CDR3 contains 11 residues. Germline V gives CDR1 SEHNR, CDR2 FQNEAQ (reference sequence). With 5 bases removed from V and 8 bases from J, the gap between germline ends came to 9 bases. This chain's CDR3 is CASSLALEAFF. DNA for the CDR3: TGTGCCAGCAGCCTCGCACTGGAAGCTTTCTTT.

V usage is TRBV6-5 and J usage is TRBJ1-4; possibly TRBD1 for D (5 bases). CDR3 length: 14 amino acids. The V end lost 8 bases, the J end lost 3 bases, and 13 bases lay between the germline ends. Germline CDR1 reads MNHEY; CDR2 reads SVGAGI. The CDR3, as DNA: TGTGCCAGCCTGGGGGGGGGAGCTAATGAAAAACTGTTTTTT. This encodes CASLGGGANEKLFF.

The chain joins TRBV5-1 to TRBJ1-2; 7 bases are shared with TRBD1. Trimming removed 1 base from V and 4 bases from J; junction bases left unmatched: 13. The CDR3 contains 17 residues. Looked up from germline, CDR1 is SGHRS and CDR2 is YFSETQ. The CDR3 nucleotides are TGCGCCAGCAGCTTGTATACCCTCCAGGGGGGAGGCTATGGCTACACCTTC. Its translation: CASSLYTLQGGGYGYTF.

The chain links TRBV18 to TRBJ2-7; 7 positions agree with TRBD1. CDR3 length equals 15 residues. The J segment lost 2 bases and the V segment lost 1 base, leaving 5 bases of the junction unmatched. CDR1 is KGHSH and CDR2 is LQKENI in the germline V gene. CDR3 region: CASSPQGQATYEQYF. As DNA, the CDR3 is TGTGCCAGCTCACCACAAGGACAGGCTACCTACGAGCAGTACTTC.

The CDR3 nucleotides read TGTGCCAGTAGTATAGATTCACAGGTCGCGAGCGAGCAGTACTTC. Its translation is CASSIDSQVASEQYF. The V call is TRBV19, the J call TRBJ2-7, with D perhaps TRBD1 (5 bases). The germline gives CDR1 LNHDA, CDR2 SQIVND (reference sequence). The CDR3 has 15 amino acids. V lost 0 bases, J lost 6 bases, and 15 bases lay in between.